The clone carrying this T cell receptor (beta chain) was seen just once. Its target is not known. This sample was included in a study of cytomegalovirus exposure and HLA in healthy donors. Study in general: Around 80 million unique TCR sequences came from HLA-typed donors in an early release. Findings of the study overall: High specificity and sensitivity for cytomegalovirus status were reported for the classifier. A prior analysis recorded that most TCR beta V segments were productive about 87% or about 30% of the time.

Primers for the PCR totalled 60 Vbeta and 13 Jbeta. Profiling relied on immunoSEQ multiplex PCR, and the TCRdb table lists in-frame clones only, not all of them. The table includes some 170,000 clones, roughly four fifths detected once. Specimen: PBMCs. The sequence was collected from a woman aged 18 to 35 in good health and CMV-seropositive.

CDR3 DNA: TGTGCCAGTAGTCCGCGGGGGTCGGGGTCAGATACGCAGTATTTT. Translated: CASSPRGSGSDTQYF. This chain joins TRBV19 and TRBJ2-3; TRBD2 aligns across 7 bases. This CDR3 has 15 amino acids. CDR1 LNHDA and CDR2 SQIVND come from the germline V gene (reference sequence). J lost 4 bases, V lost 5 bases, and 9 bases had no gene match.